Below, one T cell receptor (beta chain) is given with its context. The sample comes from a study of blood T cell repertoires in COVID-19. Study-wide context: From the United States, Italy and Spain came samples of acute and convalescent COVID-19.

The data were produced by immunoSEQ multiplex PCR, yet TCRdb's version contains in-frame clones alone and is incomplete. Among under 200,000 clones listed, roughly nine tenths were seen once. The CDR3 is made up of 14 amino acids. The V end lost 5 bases, the J end lost 6 bases, and 15 bases lay between the germline ends. Germline V gene data show CDR1 as ENHRY and CDR2 as SYGVKD. The clonotype comes from an older woman with COVID-19, enrolled during active disease. V and J are TRBV10-3 and TRBJ2-3, with D tentatively TRBD2 (6 bases). The sequenced material came from peripheral blood. The DNA for the CDR3 is TGTGCCATCAGTTTGGACGGTGGAGGGGATACGCAGTATTTT. Amino acid sequence: CAISLDGGGDTQYF.